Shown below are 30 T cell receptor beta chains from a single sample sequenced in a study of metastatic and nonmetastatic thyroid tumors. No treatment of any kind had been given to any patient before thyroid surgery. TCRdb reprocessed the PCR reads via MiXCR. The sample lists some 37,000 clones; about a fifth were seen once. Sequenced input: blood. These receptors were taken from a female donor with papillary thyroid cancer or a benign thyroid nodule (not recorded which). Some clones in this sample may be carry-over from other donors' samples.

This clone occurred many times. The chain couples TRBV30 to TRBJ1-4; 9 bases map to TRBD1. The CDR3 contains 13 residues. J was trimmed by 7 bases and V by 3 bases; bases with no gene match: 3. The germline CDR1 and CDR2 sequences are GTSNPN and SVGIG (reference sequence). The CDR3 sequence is CAWRDRGTEKLFF. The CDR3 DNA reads TGTGCCTGGAGGGACAGGGGCACTGAAAAACTGTTTTTT.

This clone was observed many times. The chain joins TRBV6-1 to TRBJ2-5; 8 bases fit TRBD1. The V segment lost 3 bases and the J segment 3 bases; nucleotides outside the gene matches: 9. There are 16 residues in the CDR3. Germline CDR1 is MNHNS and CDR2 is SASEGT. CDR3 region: CASSDPGQETKETQYF. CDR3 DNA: TGTGCCAGCAGTGACCCGGGACAGGAGACAAAAGAGACCCAGTACTTC.

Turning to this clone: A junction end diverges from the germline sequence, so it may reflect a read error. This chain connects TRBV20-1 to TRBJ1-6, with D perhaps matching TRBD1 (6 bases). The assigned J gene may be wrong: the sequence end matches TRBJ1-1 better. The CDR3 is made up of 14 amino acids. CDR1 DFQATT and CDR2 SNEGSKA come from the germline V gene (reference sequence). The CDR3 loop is CSARVGNRDTGAFF. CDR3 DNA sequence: TGCAGTGCTAGAGTGGGCAATCGGGACACTGGAGCTTTCTTT.

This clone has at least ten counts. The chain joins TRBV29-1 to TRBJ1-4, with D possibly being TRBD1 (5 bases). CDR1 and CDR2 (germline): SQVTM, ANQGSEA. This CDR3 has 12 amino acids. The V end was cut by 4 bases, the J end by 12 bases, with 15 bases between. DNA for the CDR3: TGCAGCGTTGGGGAGCAGGGTGCCGAACTGTTTTTT. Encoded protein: CSVGEQGAELFF.

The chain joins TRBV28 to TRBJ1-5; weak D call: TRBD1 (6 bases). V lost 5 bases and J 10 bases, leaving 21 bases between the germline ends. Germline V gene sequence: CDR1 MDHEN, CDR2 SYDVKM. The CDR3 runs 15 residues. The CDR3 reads CASSPPRGRSHPQHF. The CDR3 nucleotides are TGTGCCAGCAGTCCCCCCAGGGGCCGTAGTCATCCCCAGCATTTT. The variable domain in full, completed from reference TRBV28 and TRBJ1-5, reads DVKVTQSSRYLVKRTGEKVFLECVQDMDHENMFWYRQDPGLGLRLIYFSYDVKMKEKGDIPEGYSVSREKKERFSLILESASTNQTSMYLCASSPPRGRSHPQHFGDGTRLSIL.

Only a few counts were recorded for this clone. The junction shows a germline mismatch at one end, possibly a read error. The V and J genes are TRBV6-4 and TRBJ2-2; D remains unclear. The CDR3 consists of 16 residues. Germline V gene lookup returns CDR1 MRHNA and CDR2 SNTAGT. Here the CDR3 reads CASSLDRFPGTVELFF. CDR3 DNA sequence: TGTGCCAGCAGTTTAGACCGGTTCCCCGGAACCGTGGAGCTGTTTTTT.

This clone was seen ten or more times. The CDR3: CASSFPGLAGVTDTQYF. CDR3 nucleotides: TGTGCCAGTAGTTTCCCGGGACTAGCGGGAGTTACAGATACGCAGTATTTT. The chain has TRBV19 and TRBJ2-3; TRBD2 matches 14 bases. This CDR3 contains 17 residues. V shed 5 bases and J 3 bases; nucleotides not matched to a gene: 7. The germline V gene has CDR1 LNHDA and CDR2 SQIVND (reference sequence).

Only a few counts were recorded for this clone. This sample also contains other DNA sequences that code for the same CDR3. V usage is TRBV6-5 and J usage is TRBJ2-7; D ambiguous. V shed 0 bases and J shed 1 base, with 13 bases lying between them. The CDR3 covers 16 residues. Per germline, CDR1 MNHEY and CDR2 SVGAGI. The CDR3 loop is CASSYSVRAPSYEQYF. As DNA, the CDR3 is TGTGCCAGCAGTTACTCCGTGCGCGCCCCATCCTACGAGCAGTACTTC.

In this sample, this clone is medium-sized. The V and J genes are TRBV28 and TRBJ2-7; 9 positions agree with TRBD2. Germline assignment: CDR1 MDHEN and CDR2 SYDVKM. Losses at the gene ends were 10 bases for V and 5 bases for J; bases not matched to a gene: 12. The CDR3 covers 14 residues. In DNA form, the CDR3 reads TGTGCCACCAACCCTCCGGGACTAGCAGACGAGCAGTACTTC. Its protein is CATNPPGLADEQYF.

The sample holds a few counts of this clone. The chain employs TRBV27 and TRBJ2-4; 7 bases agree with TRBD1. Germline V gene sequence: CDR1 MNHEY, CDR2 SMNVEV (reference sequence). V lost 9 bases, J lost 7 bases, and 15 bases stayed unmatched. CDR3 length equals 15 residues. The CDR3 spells CARSPETGIKNIQYF. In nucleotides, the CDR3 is TGTGCCAGAAGTCCAGAGACAGGGATCAAGAACATTCAGTACTTC.

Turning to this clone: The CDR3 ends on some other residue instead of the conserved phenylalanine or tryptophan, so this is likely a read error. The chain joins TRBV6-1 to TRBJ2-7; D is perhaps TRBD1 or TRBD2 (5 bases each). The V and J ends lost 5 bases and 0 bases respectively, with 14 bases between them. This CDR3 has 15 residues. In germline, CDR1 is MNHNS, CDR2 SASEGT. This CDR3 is CASSPPRDRSYEQYL. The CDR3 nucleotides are TGTGCCAGCAGTCCACCCCGGGACCGCTCCTACGAGCAGTACCTC.

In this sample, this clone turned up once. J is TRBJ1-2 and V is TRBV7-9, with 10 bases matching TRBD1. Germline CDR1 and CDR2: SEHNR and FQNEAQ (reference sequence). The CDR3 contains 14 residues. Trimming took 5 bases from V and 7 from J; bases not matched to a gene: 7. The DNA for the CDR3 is TGTGCCAGCAGCCACCAGACAGGGGGCTTTGGCTACACCTTC. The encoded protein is CASSHQTGGFGYTF.

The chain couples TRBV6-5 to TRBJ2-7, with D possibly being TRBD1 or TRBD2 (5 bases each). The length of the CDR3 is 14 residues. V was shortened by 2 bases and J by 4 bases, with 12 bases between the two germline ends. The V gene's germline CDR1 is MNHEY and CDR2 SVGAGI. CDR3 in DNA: TGTGCCAGCAGTTACCGGGACCTCAAATACGAGCAGTACTTC. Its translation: CASSYRDLKYEQYF.

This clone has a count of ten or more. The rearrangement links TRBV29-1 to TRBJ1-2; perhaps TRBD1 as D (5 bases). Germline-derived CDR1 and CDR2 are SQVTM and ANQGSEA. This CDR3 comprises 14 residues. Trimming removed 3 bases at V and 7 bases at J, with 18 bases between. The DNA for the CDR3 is TGCAGCGTTGAGACAGAAGGTAAAGGAGGTGGCTACACCTTC. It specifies CSVETEGKGGGYTF.

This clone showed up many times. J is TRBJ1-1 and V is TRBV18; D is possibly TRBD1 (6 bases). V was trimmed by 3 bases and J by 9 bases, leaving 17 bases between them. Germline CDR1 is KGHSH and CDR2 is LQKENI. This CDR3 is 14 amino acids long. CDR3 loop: CASSPGDNINQAFF. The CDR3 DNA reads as TGTGCCAGCTCACCGGGGGACAACATCAACCAAGCTTTCTTT.

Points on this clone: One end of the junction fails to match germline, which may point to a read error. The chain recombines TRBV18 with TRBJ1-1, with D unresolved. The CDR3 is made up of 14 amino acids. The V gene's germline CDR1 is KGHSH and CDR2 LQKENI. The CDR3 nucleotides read TGTGCAAGCTCACCAATCCACGGCGGGACTGAAGCTTTCTTT. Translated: CASSPIHGGTEAFF. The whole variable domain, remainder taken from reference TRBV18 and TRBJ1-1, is NAGVMQNPRHLVRRRGQEARLRCSPMKGHSHVYWYRQLPEEGLKFMVYLQKENIIDESGMPKERFSAEFPKEGPSILRIQQVVRGDSAAYFCASSPIHGGTEAFFGQGTRLTVV.

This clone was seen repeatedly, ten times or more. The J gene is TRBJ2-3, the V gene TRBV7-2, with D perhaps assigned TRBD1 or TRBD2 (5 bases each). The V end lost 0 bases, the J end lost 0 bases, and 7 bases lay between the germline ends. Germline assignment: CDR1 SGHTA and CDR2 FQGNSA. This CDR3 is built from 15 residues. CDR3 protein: CASSLAGPSTDTQYF. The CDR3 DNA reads TGTGCCAGCAGCTTAGCGGGACCTAGCACAGATACGCAGTATTTT.

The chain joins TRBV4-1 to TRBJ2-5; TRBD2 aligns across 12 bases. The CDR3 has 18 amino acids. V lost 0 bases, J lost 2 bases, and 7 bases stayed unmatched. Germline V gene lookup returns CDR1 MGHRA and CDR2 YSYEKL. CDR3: CASSQDVASGRGQETQYF. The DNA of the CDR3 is TGCGCCAGCAGCCAAGATGTGGCTAGCGGGAGGGGTCAAGAGACCCAGTACTTC.

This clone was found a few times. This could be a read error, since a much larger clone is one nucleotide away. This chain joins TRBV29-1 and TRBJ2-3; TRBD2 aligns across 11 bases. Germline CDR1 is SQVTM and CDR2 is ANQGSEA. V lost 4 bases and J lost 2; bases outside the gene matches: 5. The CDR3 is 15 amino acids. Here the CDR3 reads CSVGALAGVTDTQYF. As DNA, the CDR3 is TGCAGCGTTGGGGCACTAGCGGGAGTCACAGATACGCAGTATTTT.

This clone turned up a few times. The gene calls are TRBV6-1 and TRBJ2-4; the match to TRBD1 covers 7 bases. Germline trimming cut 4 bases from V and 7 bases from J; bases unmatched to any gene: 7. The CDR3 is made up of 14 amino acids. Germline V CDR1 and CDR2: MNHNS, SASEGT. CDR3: CASSGNRGGNIQYF. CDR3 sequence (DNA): TGTGCCAGCAGTGGTAACAGGGGTGGTAACATTCAGTACTTC.

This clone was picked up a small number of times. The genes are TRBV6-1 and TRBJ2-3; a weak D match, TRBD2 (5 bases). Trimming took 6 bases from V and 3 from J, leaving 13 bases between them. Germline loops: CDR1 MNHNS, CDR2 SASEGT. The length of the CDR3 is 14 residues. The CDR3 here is CASRSRTRTDTQYF. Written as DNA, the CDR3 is TGTGCCAGCAGATCCCGGACTCGGACAGATACGCAGTATTTT.

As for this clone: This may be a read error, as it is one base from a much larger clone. The CDR3 loop is CSEPPLAGEGQYF. CDR3 DNA sequence: TGCAGTGAGCCCCCCCTAGCGGGAGAGGGGCAGTATTTT. The chain carries TRBV20-1 and TRBJ2-3; 10 bases match TRBD2. CDR1 is DFQATT, CDR2 SNEGSKA, per germline (reference sequence). There are 13 residues in the CDR3. V lost 7 bases, J lost 11 bases, and 12 bases stayed unmatched.

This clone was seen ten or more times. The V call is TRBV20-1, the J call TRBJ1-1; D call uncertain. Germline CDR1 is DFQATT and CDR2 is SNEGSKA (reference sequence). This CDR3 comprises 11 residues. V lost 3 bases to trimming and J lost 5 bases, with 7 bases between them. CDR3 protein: CSARAETEAFF. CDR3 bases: TGCAGTGCTAGGGCAGAGACTGAAGCTTTCTTT.

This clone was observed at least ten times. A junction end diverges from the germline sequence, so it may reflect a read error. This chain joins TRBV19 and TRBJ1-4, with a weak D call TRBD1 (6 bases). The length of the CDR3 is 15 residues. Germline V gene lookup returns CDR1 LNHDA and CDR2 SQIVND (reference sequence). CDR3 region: CASGMYTGKNEKLFF. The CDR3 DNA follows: TGTGCCAGTGGTATGTATACAGGGAAAAATGAAAAACTGTTTTTT.

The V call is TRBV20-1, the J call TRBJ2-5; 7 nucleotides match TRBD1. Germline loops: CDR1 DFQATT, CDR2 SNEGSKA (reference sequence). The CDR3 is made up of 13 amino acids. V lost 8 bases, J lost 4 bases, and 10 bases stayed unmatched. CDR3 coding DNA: TGCAGTTTTCAGACAGGGTCAGGAGAGACCCAGTACTTC. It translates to CSFQTGSGETQYF.

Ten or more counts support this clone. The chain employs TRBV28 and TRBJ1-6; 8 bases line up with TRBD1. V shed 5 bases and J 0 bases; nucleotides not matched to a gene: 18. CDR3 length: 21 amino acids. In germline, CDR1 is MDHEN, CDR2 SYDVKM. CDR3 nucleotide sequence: TGTGCCAGCAGTCTCCGACAGGGGAAAGACCCCGGACGCTCCTATAATTCACCCCTCCACTTT. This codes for CASSLRQGKDPGRSYNSPLHF.

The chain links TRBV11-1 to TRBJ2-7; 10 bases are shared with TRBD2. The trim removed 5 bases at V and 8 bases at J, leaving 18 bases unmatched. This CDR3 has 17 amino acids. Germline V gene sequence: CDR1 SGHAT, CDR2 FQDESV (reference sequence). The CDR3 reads CASSGIRVFGTSAQQYF. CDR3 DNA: TGTGCCAGCAGCGGAATTAGAGTCTTTGGGACTAGCGCTCAGCAGTACTTC.

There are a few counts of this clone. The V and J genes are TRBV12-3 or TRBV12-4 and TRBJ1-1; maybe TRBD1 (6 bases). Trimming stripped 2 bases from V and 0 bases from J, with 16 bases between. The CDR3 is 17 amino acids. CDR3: CASSLLGGAGLNTEAFF. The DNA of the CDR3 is TGTGCCAGCAGTTTATTAGGGGGGGCAGGGCTGAACACTGAAGCTTTCTTT.

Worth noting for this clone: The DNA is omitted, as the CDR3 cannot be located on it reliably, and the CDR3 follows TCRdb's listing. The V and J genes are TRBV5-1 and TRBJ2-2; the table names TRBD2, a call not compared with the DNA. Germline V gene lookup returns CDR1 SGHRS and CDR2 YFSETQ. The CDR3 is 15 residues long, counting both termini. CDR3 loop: CTSSLVAGGTGKLFF.

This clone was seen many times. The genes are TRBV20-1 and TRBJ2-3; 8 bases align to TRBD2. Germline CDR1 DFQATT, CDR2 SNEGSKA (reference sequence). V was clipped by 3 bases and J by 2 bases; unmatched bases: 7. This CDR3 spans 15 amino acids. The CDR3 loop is CSASMGLGHTDTQYF. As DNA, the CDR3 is TGCAGTGCTAGTATGGGACTAGGGCACACAGATACGCAGTATTTT.